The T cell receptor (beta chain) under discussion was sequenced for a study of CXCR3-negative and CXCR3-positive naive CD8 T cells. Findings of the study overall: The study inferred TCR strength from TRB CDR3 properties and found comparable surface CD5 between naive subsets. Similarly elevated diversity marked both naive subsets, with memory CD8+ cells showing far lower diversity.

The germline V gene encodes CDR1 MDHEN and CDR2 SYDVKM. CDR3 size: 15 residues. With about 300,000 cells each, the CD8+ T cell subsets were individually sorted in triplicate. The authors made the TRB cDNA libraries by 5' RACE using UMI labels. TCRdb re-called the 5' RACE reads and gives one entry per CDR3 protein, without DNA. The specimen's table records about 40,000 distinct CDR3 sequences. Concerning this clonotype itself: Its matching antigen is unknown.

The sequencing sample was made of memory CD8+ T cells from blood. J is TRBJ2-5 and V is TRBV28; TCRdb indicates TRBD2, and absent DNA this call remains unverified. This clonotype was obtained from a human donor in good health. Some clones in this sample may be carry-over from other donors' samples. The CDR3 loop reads CASSRETAGGETQYF.